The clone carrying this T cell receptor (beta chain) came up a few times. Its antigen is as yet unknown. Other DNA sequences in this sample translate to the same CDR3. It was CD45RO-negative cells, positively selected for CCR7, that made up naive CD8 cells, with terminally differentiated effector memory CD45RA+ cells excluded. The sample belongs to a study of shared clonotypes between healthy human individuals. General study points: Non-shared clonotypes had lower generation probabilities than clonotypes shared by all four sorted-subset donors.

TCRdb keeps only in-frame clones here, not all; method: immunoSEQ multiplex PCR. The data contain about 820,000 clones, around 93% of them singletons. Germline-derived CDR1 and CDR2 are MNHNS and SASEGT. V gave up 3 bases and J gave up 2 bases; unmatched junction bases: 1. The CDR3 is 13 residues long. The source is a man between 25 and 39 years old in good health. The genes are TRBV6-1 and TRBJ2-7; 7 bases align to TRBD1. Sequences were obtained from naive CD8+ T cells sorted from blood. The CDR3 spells CASSEGQTYEQYF. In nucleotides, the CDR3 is TGTGCCAGCAGTGAGGGACAGACCTACGAGCAGTACTTC.